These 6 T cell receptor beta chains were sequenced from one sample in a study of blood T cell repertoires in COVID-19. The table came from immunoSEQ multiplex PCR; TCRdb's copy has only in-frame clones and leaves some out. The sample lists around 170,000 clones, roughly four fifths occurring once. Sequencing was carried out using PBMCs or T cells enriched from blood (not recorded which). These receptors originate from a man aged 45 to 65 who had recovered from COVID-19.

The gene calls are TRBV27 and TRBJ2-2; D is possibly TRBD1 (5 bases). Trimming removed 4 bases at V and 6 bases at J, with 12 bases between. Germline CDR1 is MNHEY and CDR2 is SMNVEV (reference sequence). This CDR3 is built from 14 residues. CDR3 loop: CASSSAPGSGELFF. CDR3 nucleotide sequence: TGTGCCAGCAGTTCGGCCCCAGGGTCCGGGGAGCTGTTTTTT.

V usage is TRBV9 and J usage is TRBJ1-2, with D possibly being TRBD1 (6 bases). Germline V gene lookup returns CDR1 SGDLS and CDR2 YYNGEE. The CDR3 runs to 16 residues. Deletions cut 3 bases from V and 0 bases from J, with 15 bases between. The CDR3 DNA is TGTGCCAGCAGCGCGGGCGGGGGACACACTAACTATGGCTACACCTTC. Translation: CASSAGGGHTNYGYTF.

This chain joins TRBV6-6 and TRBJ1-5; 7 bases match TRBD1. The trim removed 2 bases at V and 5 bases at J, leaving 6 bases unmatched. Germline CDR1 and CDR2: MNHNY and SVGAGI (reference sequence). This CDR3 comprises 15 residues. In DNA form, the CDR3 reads TGTGCCAGCAGTTACCCGACAGGGCCGGATCAGCCCCAGCATTTT. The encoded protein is CASSYPTGPDQPQHF.

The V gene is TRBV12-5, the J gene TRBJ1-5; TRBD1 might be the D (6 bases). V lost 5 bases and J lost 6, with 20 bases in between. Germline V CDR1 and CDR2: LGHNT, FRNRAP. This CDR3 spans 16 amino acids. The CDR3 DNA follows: TGTGCTAGTGGTCCGCCGGGGGGCGGCGTAACTCAGCCCCAGCATTTT. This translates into CASGPPGGGVTQPQHF. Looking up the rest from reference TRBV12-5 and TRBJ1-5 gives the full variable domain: DARVTQTPRHKVTEMGQEVTMRCQPILGHNTVFWYRQTMMQGLELLAYFRNRAPLDDSGMPKDRFSAEMPDATLATLKIQPSEPRDSAVYFCASGPPGGGVTQPQHFGDGTRLSIL.

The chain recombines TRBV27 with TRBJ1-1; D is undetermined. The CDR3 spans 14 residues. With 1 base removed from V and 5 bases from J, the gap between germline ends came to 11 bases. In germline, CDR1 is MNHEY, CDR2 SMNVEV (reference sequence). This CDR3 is CASSLWGDRTEAFF. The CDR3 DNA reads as TGTGCCAGCAGTTTATGGGGAGATCGGACTGAAGCTTTCTTT.

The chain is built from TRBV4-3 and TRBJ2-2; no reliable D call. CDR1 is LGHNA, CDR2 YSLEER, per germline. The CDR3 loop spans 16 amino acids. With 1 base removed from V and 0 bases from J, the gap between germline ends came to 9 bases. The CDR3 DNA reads TGCGCCAGCAGCCAAGTTGGCGGCGCGAACACCGGGGAGCTGTTTTTT. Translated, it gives CASSQVGGANTGELFF.